This is a list of T cell receptor beta chains from one sample in a study of graft-versus-host responses after intestinal transplantation. No antigen has been assigned to these receptors. Libraries were prepared by immunoSEQ multiplex PCR; TCRdb keeps only in-frame clonotypes and omits some of them. The sample consists of 65,000 to 90,000 clones, less than 95% of them appearing once. The sequences come from unstimulated CD8+ T cells sorted from spleen or lymph node cells, collected before transplant. All receptors come from a human donor who was the organ donor for an intestinal transplant. Both conserved end residues are part of each CDR3. The D gene is left open where the match is weak. Not all rows give a size; the values are once, few, many and, for expanded clones, a class.

>NA|TRBV10-2|TRBD1|TRBJ1-1
CASSVRGDTEAFF
TGCGCCAGCAGCGTCAGGGGGGACACTGAAGCTTTCTTT
>NA|TRBV6-1|NA|TRBJ2-7
CASSEGMTASYEQYF
TGTGCCAGCAGTGAAGGGATGACAGCCTCCTACGAGCAGTACTTC
>NA|TRBV19|TRBD1|TRBJ1-6
CASSTVGQGTSPLHF
TGTGCCAGTAGTACGGTCGGACAGGGGACTTCACCCCTCCACTTT
>few|TRBV6-5|TRBD1|TRBJ2-7
CASSYETGESYEQYF
TGTGCCAGCAGTTACGAGACAGGGGAATCCTACGAGCAGTACTTC
>few|TRBV19|NA|TRBJ2-7
CASSQGTYEQYF
TGTGCCAGTAGTCAGGGTACCTACGAGCAGTACTTC
>NA|TRBV11-3|NA|TRBJ1-1
CASSSGRDNTEAFF
TGTGCCAGCAGCTCCGGGCGGGATAACACTGAAGCTTTCTTT
>NA|TRBV5-5|TRBD2|TRBJ2-7
CASSTSENSYEQYF
TGTGCCAGCAGCACTAGCGAGAACTCCTACGAGCAGTACTTC
>NA|TRBV4-3|TRBD1|TRBJ2-7
CASSQEGGAGTGVYEQYF
TGCGCCAGCAGCCAAGAAGGTGGTGCGGGGACAGGGGTTTACGAGCAGTACTTC
>NA|TRBV7-9|NA|TRBJ2-7
CASSLGPEQYF
TGTGCCAGCAGCTTAGGGCCCGAGCAGTACTTC
>NA|TRBV4-3|NA|TRBJ2-7
CASSQMPGRNSYEQYF
TGCGCCAGCAGCCAAATGCCAGGCAGGAACTCCTACGAGCAGTACTTC
>NA|TRBV5-6|TRBD1|TRBJ2-7
CASSPGQGGWEQYF
TGTGCCAGCAGCCCTGGACAGGGCGGATGGGAGCAGTACTTC
>NA|TRBV7-2|NA|TRBJ1-5
CASTITGGGGSNQPQHF
TGTGCCAGCACCATCACCGGCGGGGGAGGGAGCAATCAGCCCCAGCATTTT
>NA|TRBV4-3|NA|TRBJ1-3
CASSQDRGTGNTIYF
TGCGCCAGCAGCCAAGATAGGGGTACTGGAAACACCATATATTTT
>NA|TRBV5-1|NA|TRBJ1-1
CASSSWAQEAFF
TGCGCCAGCAGCTCCTGGGCCCAGGAAGCTTTCTTT
>once|TRBV27|TRBD2|TRBJ2-3
CASSLVASGGGPRDTQYF
TGTGCCAGCAGTTTAGTGGCTAGCGGGGGGGGTCCCCGCGATACGCAGTATTTT
>NA|TRBV5-1|TRBD1|TRBJ1-2
CASSTGDSGAYGYTF
TGCGCCAGCAGCACCGGGGACAGTGGCGCTTATGGCTACACCTTC
>NA|TRBV28|TRBD1|TRBJ1-5
CASSLRGTGWNQPQHF
TGTGCCAGCAGTTTAAGGGGGACAGGGTGGAATCAGCCCCAGCATTTT
>NA|TRBV7-9|TRBD1|TRBJ1-2
CASSSPGQRYGYTF
TGTGCCAGCAGCTCCCCGGGACAGCGCTATGGCTACACCTTC
>NA|TRBV6-5|NA|TRBJ1-1
CASRTGNTEAFF
TGTGCCAGCAGGACGGGGAACACTGAAGCTTTCTTT
>NA|TRBV4-3|NA|TRBJ2-2
CASSRIPGATGELFF
TGCGCCAGCAGCCGGATACCAGGGGCAACCGGGGAGCTGTTTTTT
>NA|TRBV7-9|NA|TRBJ1-1
CASSSSLLTENTEAFF
TGTGCCAGCAGCTCAAGTCTATTAACAGAGAACACTGAAGCTTTCTTT
>NA|TRBV7-2|TRBD2|TRBJ2-7
CASSELAGATYEQYF
TGTGCCAGCAGCGAACTAGCGGGGGCCACGTACGAGCAGTACTTC
>few|TRBV21-1|NA|TRBJ1-3
CASSHRCRGNTIYF
TGTGCCAGCAGCCACAGGTGTCGTGGAAACACCATATATTTT
>NA|TRBV6-1|NA|TRBJ1-4
CASNTGTRGELFF
TGTGCCAGCAATACTGGTACCCGGGGGGAACTGTTTTTT
>NA|TRBV6-5|NA|TRBJ2-7
CASSYSTRPEQYF
TGTGCCAGCAGTTACTCGACGCGGCCCGAGCAGTACTTC
>NA|TRBV7-9|NA|TRBJ1-1
CASSTIDRSEAFF
TGTGCCAGCAGCACCATCGACAGATCTGAAGCTTTCTTT
>NA|TRBV11-2|TRBD2|TRBJ2-3
CASSPLLTSGGTDTQYF
TGTGCCAGCAGCCCCCTCTTAACTAGCGGCGGCACAGATACGCAGTATTTT
>once|TRBV11-2|TRBD2|TRBJ2-5
CASSQSGGLQETQYF
TGTGCCAGCAGCCAAAGCGGGGGGTTACAAGAGACCCAGTACTTC
>once|TRBV5-1|NA|TRBJ2-5
CASSLAWTQGGTQYF
TGCGCCAGCAGCTTGGCCTGGACTCAGGGGGGGACCCAGTACTTC
>NA|TRBV27|NA|TRBJ2-3
CASSLQGKDTQYF
TGTGCCAGCAGTTTACAGGGAAAAGATACGCAGTATTTT
>NA|TRBV5-1|TRBD1|TRBJ2-7
CASSFYRDREAYEQYF
TGCGCCAGCAGCTTTTACCGGGACAGGGAAGCCTACGAGCAGTACTTC
>few|TRBV10-3|NA|TRBJ1-1
CAISGGTDMNTEAFF
TGTGCCATCAGTGGCGGGACGGACATGAACACTGAAGCTTTCTTT
>once|TRBV7-6|TRBD2|TRBJ2-1
CASSRAIAGSLNEQFF
TGTGCCAGCTCTCGAGCTATAGCGGGGTCGCTAAATGAGCAGTTCTTC
>NA|TRBV28|TRBD1|TRBJ2-3
CASRHLGTGHFTDTQYF
TGTGCCAGCAGACACCTTGGGACAGGGCACTTCACAGATACGCAGTATTTT
>NA|TRBV4-1|TRBD2|TRBJ2-7
CASSQDTAGANYEQYF
TGCGCCAGCAGCCAAGATACAGCGGGGGCTAACTACGAGCAGTACTTC
>NA|TRBV2|TRBD2|TRBJ2-2
CASSKTSGAGTGELFF
TGTGCCAGCAGTAAGACTAGCGGGGCTGGGACCGGGGAGCTGTTTTTT
>NA|TRBV4-1|NA|TRBJ2-7
CASRPIGGYEQYF
TGCGCCAGCAGACCGATCGGAGGTTACGAGCAGTACTTC
>NA|TRBV11-2|NA|TRBJ2-7
CASSQELLHEQYF
TGTGCCAGCAGCCAAGAGCTTCTCCACGAGCAGTACTTC